A selection of T cell receptor beta chains follows, all from one sample in a study of cytomegalovirus exposure and HLA in healthy donors. The protocol was immunoSEQ multiplex PCR, while the TCRdb copy is restricted to in-frame clones and leaves out a portion. The sample records 160,000 or so clones, roughly 80% being singletons. Sequencing input: PBMCs. The source of these receptors is a male donor in good health and CMV-seropositive. Both conserved end residues are part of each CDR3. A D gene is named only where the DNA matches it firmly. Some rows have no size entry. The others give once, few or many, or a class for an expanded clone.

abundance,d_gene,v_gene,j_gene,CDR3nt,CDR3aa
once,TRBD1,TRBV9,TRBJ2-7,TGTGCCAGCAGCGTAGATCAAGGGGGCGTCGAGCAGTACTTC,CASSVDQGGVEQYF
NA,NA,TRBV30,TRBJ2-7,TGTGCCTGGAGTCCGAGCTCCTACGAGCAGTACTTC,CAWSPSSYEQYF
NA,TRBD2,TRBV30,TRBJ2-7,TGTGCCTGGAAGAAGCAGGCGGGAGGTTACGAGCAGTACTTC,CAWKKQAGGYEQYF
NA,NA,TRBV29-1,TRBJ2-5,TGCAGCGTAAGACAGGGTCGGGGGGAGACCCAGTACTTC,CSVRQGRGETQYF
NA,NA,TRBV5-4,TRBJ2-2,TGTGCCAGCAGCTCCCTGCTATCGAACACCGGGGAGCTGTTTTTT,CASSSLLSNTGELFF
few,NA,TRBV30,TRBJ2-1,TGTGCCCGTACACAGGGTTATGAGCAGTTCTTC,CARTQGYEQFF
few,TRBD1,TRBV6-6,TRBJ2-3,TGTGCCAGCAGTTCCCGGGACAGGGGCACAGATACGCAGTATTTT,CASSSRDRGTDTQYF
NA,NA,TRBV20-1,TRBJ1-4,TGCAGTGCAGTCACAGGGGAAAAACTGTTTTTT,CSAVTGEKLFF
NA,TRBD2,TRBV18,TRBJ2-3,TGTGCCAGCTCACCCCGACTAGCGGGAGCCAGCACAGATACGCAGTATTTT,CASSPRLAGASTDTQYF
NA,NA,TRBV29-1,TRBJ1-2,TGCAGCGTTGAAGATAGAGAGTTATATGGCTACACCTTC,CSVEDRELYGYTF
once,TRBD1,TRBV30,TRBJ2-4,TGTGCCTGGACAGGGGGCTACGAAAACAGTCAGTACTTC,CAWTGGYENSQYF
NA,NA,TRBV5-4,TRBJ2-3,TGTGCCAGCAGCTTACAGGGTAGCACAGATACGCAGTATTTT,CASSLQGSTDTQYF
NA,TRBD1,TRBV5-8,TRBJ2-7,TGTGCCAGCAGCCGCGGACAGGCCTACGAGCAGTACTTC,CASSRGQAYEQYF
NA,NA,TRBV11-3,TRBJ2-5,TGTGCCAGCAGCCCTCGGACAGACGGGACCCAGTACTTC,CASSPRTDGTQYF
NA,TRBD2,TRBV11-2,TRBJ2-7,TGTGCCAGCAGCGCCCGTCCGACTAGCGGGAGGGCGTCCGGTTACGAGCAGTACTTC,CASSARPTSGRASGYEQYF
NA,NA,TRBV25-1,TRBJ2-7,TGTGCCAGCAGTGCCGGGGGGCAGGCAACCTACGAGCAGTACTTC,CASSAGGQATYEQYF
NA,TRBD2,TRBV14,TRBJ2-1,TGTGCCAGCAGCCAAGAAGGCTTCGGCGGGAGATACAATGAGCAGTTCTTC,CASSQEGFGGRYNEQFF
NA,TRBD2,TRBV5-4,TRBJ2-3,TGTGCCAGCAGCTTATTCCTAGCGGGGGCTAGCACAGATACGCAGTATTTT,CASSLFLAGASTDTQYF